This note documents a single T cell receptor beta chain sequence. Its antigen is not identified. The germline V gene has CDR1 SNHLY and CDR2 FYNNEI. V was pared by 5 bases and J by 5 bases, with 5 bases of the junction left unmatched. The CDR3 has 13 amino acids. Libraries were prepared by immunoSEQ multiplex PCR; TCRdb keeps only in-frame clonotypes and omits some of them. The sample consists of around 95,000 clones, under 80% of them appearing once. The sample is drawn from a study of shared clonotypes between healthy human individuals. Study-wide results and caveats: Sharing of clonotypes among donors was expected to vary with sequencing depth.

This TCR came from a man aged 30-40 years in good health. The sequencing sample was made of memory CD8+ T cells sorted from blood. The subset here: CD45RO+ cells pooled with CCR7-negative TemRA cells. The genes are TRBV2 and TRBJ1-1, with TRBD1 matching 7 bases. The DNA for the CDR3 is TGTGCCAGCAGTTTTGACAGGGTAACTGAAGCTTTCTTT. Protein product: CASSFDRVTEAFF.